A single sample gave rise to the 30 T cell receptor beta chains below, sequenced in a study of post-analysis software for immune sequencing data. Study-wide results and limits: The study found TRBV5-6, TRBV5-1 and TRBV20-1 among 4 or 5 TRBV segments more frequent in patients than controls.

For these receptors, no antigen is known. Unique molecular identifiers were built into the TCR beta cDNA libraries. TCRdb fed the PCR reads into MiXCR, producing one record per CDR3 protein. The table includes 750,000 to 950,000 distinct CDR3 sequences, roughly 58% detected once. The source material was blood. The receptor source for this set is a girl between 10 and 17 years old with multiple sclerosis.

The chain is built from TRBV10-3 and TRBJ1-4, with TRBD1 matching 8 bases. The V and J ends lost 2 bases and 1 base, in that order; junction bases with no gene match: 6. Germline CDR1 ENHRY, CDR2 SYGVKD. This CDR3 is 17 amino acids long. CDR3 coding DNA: TGTGCCATCAGTGAGGGTCGGGGGACAGGAACTAATGAAAAACTGTTTTTT. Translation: CAISEGRGTGTNEKLFF.

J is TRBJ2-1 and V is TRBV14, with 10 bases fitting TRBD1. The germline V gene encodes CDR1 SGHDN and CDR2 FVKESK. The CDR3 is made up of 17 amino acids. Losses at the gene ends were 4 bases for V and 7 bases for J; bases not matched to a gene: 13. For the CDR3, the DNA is TGTGCCAGCAGCCTCAGGATAGGGACAGGGGTTCGGAATGAGCAGTTCTTC. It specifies CASSLRIGTGVRNEQFF.

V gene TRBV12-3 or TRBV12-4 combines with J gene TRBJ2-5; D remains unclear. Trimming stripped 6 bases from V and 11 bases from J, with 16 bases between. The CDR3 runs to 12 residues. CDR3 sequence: CASSLAQPEQYF. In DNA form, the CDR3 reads TGTGCCAGCAGCCTGGCACAGCCGGAGCAGTACTTC.

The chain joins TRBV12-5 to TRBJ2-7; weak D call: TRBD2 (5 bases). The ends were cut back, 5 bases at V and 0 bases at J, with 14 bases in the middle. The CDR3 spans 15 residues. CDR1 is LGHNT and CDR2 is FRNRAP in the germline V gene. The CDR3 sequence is CASGDATILSYEQYF. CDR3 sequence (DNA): TGTGCTAGTGGTGACGCGACTATCCTCTCCTACGAGCAGTACTTC. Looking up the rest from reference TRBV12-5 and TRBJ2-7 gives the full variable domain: DARVTQTPRHKVTEMGQEVTMRCQPILGHNTVFWYRQTMMQGLELLAYFRNRAPLDDSGMPKDRFSAEMPDATLATLKIQPSEPRDSAVYFCASGDATILSYEQYFGPGTRLTVT.

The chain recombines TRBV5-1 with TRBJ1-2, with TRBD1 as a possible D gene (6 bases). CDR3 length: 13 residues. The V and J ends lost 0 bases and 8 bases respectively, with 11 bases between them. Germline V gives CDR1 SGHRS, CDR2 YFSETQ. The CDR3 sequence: CASSLVQGTGYTF. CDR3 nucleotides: TGCGCCAGCAGCTTGGTCCAGGGGACGGGCTACACCTTC.

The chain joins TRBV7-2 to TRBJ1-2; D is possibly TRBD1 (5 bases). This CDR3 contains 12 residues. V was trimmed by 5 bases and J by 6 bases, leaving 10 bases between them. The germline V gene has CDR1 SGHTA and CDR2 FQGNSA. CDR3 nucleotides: TGTGCCAGCAGCCTAGACAGTCATGGCTACACCTTC. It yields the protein CASSLDSHGYTF.

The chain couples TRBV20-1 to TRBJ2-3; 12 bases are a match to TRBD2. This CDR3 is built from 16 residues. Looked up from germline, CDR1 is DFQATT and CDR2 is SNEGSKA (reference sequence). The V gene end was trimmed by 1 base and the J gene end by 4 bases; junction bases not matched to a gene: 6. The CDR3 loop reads CSARGPTSGRSDTQYF. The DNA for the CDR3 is TGCAGTGCTAGAGGCCCGACTAGCGGGAGATCAGATACGCAGTATTTT.

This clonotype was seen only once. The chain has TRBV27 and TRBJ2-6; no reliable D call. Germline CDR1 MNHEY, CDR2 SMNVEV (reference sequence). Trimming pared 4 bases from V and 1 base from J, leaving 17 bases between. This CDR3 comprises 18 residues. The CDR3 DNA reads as TGTGCCAGCAGTTGGTCTTCGGCTGCTCTATCTGGGGCCAACGTCCTGACTTTC. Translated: CASSWSSAALSGANVLTF.

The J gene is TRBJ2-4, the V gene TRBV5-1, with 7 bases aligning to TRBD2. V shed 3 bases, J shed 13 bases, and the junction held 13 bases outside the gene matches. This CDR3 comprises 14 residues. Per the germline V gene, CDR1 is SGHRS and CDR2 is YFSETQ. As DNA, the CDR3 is TGCGCCAGCAGCTCCCGGGGACTACCTACCGGGCAGTACTTC. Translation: CASSSRGLPTGQYF.

CDR3 sequence: CASSLAWGGANYGYTF. CDR3 nucleotide sequence: TGTGCCAGCAGCTTAGCATGGGGGGGAGCTAACTATGGCTACACCTTC. V is TRBV7-2 and J is TRBJ1-2, with D possibly matching TRBD1 (5 bases). The CDR3 extends over 16 amino acids. The germline gives CDR1 SGHTA, CDR2 FQGNSA. Trimming shortened V by 0 bases and J by 0 bases, and 11 bases separated the two germline ends.

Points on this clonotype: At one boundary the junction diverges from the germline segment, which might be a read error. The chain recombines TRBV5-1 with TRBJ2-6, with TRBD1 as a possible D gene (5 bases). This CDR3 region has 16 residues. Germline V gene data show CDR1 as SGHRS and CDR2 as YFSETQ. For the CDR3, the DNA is TGCGCCAGCAGCTTGTCTTTGAACTCTGGGGCCAACGTCCGGACTTTC. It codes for CASSLSLNSGANVRTF.

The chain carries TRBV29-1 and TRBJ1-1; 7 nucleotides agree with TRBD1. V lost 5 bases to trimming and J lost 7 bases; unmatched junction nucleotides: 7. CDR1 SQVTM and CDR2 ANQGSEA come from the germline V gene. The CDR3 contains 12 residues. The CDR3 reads CSVTGTAVEAFF. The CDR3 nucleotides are TGCAGCGTTACTGGGACAGCAGTTGAAGCTTTCTTT.

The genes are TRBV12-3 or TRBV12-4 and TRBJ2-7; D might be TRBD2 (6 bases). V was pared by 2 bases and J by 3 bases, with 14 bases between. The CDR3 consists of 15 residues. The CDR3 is CASSLSGREFYEQYF. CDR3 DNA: TGTGCCAGCAGTTTAAGCGGGCGTGAGTTCTACGAGCAGTACTTC.

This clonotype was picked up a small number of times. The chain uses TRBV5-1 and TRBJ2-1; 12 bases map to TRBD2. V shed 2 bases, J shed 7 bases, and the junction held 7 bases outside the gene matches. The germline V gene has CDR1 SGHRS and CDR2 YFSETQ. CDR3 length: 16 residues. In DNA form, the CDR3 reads TGCGCCAGCAGCTTAGTTACTAGCGGGAGGAATAATGAGCAGTTCTTC. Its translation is CASSLVTSGRNNEQFF.

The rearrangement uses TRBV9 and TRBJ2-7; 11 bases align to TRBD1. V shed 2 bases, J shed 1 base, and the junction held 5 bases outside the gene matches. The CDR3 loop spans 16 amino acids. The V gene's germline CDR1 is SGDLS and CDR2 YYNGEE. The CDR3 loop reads CASSVDGTGGSYEQYF. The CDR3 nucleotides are TGTGCCAGCAGCGTTGATGGGACAGGGGGGTCCTACGAGCAGTACTTC.

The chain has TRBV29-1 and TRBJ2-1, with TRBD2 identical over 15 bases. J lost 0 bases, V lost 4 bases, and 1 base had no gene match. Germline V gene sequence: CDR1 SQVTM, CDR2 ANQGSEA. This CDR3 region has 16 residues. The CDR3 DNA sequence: TGCAGCGTTGCGGGACTAGCGGGGGGCTCCTACAATGAGCAGTTCTTC. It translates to CSVAGLAGGSYNEQFF.

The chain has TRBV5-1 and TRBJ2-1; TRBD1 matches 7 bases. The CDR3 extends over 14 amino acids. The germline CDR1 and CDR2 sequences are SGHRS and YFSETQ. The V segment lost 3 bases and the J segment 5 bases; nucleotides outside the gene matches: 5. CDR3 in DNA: TGCGCCAGCAGCTGGGGACAGCCTAACAATGAGCAGTTCTTC. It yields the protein CASSWGQPNNEQFF.

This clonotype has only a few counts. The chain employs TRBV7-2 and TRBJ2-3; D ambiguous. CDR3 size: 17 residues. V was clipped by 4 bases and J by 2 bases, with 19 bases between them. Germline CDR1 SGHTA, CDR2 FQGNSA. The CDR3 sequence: CASSSRLAPGPTDTQYF. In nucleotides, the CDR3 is TGTGCCAGCAGCTCTCGCCTCGCACCGGGTCCCACAGATACGCAGTATTTT. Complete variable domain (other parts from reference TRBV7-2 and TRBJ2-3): GAGVSQSPSNKVTEKGKDVELRCDPISGHTALYWYRQSLGQGLEFLIYFQGNSAPDKSGLPSDRFSAERTGGSVSTLTIQRTQQEDSAVYLCASSSRLAPGPTDTQYFGPGTRLTVL.

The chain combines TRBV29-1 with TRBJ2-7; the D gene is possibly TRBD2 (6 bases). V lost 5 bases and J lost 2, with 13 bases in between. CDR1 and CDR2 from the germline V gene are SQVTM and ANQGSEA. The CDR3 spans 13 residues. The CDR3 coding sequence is TGCAGCGTTCTCCTAGCGTCGGCCTACGAGCAGTACTTC. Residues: CSVLLASAYEQYF.

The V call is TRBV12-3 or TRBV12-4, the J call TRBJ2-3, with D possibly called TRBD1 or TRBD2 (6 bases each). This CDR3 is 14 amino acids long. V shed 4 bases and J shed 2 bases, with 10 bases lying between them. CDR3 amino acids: CASSWGAPTDTQYF. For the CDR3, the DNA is TGTGCCAGCAGTTGGGGGGCACCCACAGATACGCAGTATTTT.

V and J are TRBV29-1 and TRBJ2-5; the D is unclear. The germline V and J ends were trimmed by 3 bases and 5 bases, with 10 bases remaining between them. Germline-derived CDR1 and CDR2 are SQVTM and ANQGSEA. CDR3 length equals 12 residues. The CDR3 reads CSVDASLETQYF. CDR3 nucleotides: TGCAGCGTTGATGCTTCCCTGGAGACCCAGTACTTC.

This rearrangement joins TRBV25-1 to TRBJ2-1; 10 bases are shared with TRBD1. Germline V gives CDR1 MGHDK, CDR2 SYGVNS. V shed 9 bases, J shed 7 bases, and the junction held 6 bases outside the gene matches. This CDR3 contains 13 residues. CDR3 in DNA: TGTGCCAGTCAGGACAGGGGGAAGAATGAGCAGTTCTTC. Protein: CASQDRGKNEQFF. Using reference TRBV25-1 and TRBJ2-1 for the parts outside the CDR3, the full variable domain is EADIYQTPRYLVIGTGKKITLECSQTMGHDKMYWYQQDPGMELHLIHYSYGVNSTEKGDLSSESTVSRIRTEHFPLTLESARPSHTSQYLCASQDRGKNEQFFGPGTRLTVL.

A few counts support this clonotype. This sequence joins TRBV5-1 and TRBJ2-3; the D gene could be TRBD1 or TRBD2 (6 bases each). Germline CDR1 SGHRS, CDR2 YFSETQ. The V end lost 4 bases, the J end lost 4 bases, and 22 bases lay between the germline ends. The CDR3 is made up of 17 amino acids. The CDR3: CASSTGLGRGRADTQYF. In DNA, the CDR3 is TGCGCCAGCAGCACGGGCTTAGGACGGGGGCGGGCAGATACGCAGTATTTT.

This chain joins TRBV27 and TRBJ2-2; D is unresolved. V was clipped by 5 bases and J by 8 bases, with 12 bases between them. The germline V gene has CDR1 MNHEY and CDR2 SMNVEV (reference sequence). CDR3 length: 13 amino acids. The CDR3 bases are TGTGCCAGCAGTCTAGTGGAGCCTGGGGAGCTGTTTTTT. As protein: CASSLVEPGELFF.

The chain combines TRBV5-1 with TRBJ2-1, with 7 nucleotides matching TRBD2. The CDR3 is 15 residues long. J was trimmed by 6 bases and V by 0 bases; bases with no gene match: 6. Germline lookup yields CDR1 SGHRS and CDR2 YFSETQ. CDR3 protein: CASSLGLADLNEQFF. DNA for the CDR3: TGCGCCAGCAGCTTGGGCCTAGCGGACCTCAATGAGCAGTTCTTC.

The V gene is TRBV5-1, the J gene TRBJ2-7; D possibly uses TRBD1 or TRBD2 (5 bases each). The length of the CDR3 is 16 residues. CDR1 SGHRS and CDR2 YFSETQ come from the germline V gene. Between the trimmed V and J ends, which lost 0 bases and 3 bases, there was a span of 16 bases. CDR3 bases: TGCGCCAGCAGCTTGGACGGGACGGTTCTTGGCTACGAGCAGTACTTC. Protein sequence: CASSLDGTVLGYEQYF.

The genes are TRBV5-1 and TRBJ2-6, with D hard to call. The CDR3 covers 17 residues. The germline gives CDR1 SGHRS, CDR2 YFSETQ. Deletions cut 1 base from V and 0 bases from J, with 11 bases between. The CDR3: CASSLSLHFSGANVLTF. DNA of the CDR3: TGCGCCAGCAGCTTGAGCTTGCACTTCTCTGGGGCCAACGTCCTGACTTTC.

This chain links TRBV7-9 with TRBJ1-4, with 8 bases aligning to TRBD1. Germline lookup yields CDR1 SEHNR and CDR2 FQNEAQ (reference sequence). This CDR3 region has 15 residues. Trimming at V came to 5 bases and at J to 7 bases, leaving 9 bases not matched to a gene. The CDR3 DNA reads TGTGCCAGCAGCCCCGGAGCACAGGGGGGTGAAAAACTGTTTTTT. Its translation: CASSPGAQGGEKLFF.

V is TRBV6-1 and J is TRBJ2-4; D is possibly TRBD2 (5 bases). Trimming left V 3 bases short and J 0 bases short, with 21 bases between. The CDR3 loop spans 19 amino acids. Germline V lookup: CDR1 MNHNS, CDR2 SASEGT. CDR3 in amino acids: CASSDLRGPGILAKNIQYF. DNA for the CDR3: TGTGCCAGCAGTGATCTGAGAGGGCCGGGGATACTAGCCAAAAACATTCAGTACTTC.

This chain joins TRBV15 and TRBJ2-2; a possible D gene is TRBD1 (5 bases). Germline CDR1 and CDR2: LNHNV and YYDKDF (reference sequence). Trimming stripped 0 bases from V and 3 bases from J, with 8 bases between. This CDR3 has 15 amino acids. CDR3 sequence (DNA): TGTGCCACCAGCAGAGACAGGGTCGACACCGGGGAGCTGTTTTTT. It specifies CATSRDRVDTGELFF.